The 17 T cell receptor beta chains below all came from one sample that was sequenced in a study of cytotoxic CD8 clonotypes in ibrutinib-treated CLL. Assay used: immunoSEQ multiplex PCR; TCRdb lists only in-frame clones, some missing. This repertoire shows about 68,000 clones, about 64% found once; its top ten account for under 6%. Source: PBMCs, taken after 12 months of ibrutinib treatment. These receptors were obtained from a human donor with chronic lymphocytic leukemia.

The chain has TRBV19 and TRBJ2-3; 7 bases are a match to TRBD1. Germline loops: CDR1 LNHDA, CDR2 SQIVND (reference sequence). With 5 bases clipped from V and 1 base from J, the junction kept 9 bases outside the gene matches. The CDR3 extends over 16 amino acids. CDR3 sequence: CASSAPGGRGTDTQYF. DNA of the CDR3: TGTGCCAGTAGTGCACCAGGGGGAAGGGGCACAGATACGCAGTATTTT.

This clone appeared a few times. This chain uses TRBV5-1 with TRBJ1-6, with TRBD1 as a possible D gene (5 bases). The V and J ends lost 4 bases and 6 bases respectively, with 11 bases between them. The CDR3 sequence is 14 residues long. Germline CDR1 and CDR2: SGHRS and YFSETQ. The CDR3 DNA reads TGCGCCAGCAGCGGGGCAGACCGTAATTCACCCCTCCACTTT. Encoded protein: CASSGADRNSPLHF.

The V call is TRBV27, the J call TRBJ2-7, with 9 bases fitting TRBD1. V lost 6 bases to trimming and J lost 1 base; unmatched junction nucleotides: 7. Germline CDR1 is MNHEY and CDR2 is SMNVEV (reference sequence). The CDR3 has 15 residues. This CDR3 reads CASRGQGLLSYEQYF. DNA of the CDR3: TGTGCCAGCAGGGGACAGGGTCTACTATCCTACGAGCAGTACTTC.

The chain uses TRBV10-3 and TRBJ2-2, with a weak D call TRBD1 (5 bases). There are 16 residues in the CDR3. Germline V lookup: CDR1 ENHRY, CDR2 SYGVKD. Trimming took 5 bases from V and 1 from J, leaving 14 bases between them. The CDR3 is CAISQGWQGNTGELFF. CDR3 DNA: TGTGCCATCAGTCAAGGGTGGCAGGGGAACACCGGGGAGCTGTTTTTT.

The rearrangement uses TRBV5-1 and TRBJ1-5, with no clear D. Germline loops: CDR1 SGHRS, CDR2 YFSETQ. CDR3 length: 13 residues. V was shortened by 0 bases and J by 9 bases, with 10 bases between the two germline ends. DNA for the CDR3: TGCGCCAGCAGCTTGGGGGCCGAGGGGCCCCAGCATTTT. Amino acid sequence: CASSLGAEGPQHF.

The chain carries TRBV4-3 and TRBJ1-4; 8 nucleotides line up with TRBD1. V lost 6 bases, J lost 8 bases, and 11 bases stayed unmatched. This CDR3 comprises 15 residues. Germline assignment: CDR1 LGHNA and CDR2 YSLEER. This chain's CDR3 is CASSPDRGGREKLFF. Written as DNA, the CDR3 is TGCGCCAGCAGTCCAGACAGGGGAGGGCGGGAAAAACTGTTTTTT.

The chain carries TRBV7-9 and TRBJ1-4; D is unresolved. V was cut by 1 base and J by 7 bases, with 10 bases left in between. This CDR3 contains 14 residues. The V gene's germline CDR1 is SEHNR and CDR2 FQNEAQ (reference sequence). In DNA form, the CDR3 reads TGTGCCAGCAGCTTAGGCAGGTTGGGTGAAAAACTGTTTTTT. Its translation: CASSLGRLGEKLFF.

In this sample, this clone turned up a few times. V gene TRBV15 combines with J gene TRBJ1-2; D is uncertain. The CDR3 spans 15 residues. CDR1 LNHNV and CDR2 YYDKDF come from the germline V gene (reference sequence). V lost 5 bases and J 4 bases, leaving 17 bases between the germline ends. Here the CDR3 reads CATSPRRAGSYGYTF. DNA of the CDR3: TGTGCCACCAGCCCCAGACGGGCAGGATCCTATGGCTACACCTTC.

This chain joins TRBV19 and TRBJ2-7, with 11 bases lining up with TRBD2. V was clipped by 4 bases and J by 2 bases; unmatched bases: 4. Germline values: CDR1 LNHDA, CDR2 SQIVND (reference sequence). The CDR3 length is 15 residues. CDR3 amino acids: CASSTLAGVTYEQYF. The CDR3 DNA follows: TGTGCCAGTAGTACACTAGCGGGGGTTACCTACGAGCAGTACTTC.

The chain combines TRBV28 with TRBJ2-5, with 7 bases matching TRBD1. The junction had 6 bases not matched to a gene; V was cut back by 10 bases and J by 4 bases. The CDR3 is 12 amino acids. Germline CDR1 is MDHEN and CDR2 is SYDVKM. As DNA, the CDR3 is TGTGCCACCACAGGGGTTCGAGAGACCCAGTACTTC. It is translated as CATTGVRETQYF. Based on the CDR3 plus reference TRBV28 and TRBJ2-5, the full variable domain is DVKVTQSSRYLVKRTGEKVFLECVQDMDHENMFWYRQDPGLGLRLIYFSYDVKMKEKGDIPEGYSVSREKKERFSLILESASTNQTSMYLCATTGVRETQYFGPGTRLLVL.

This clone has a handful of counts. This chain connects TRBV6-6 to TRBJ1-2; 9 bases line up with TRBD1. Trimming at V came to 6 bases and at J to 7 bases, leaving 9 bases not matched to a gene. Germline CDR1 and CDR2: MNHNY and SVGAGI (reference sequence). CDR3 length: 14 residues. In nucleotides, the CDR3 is TGTGCCAGCAGGCCCACAGGGGGCTCGTCTGGCTACACCTTC. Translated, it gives CASRPTGGSSGYTF.

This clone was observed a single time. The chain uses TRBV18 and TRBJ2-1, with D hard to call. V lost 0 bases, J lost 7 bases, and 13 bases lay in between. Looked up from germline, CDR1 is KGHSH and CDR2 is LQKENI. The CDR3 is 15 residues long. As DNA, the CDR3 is TGTGCCAGCTCACCACCGGCCACCCCGGCGAATGAGCAGTTCTTC. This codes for CASSPPATPANEQFF.

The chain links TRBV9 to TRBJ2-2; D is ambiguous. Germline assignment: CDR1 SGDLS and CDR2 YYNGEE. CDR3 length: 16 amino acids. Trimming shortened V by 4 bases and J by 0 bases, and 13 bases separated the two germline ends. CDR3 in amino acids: CASSPWSGANTGELFF. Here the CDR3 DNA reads TGTGCCAGCAGCCCCTGGTCAGGCGCGAACACCGGGGAGCTGTTTTTT.

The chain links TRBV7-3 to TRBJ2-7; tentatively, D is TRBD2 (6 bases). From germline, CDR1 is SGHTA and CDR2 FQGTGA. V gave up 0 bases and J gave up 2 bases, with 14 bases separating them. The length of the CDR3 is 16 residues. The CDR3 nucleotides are TGTGCCAGCAGCTTAACGGGCGGGACGGGACCCTACGAGCAGTACTTC. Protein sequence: CASSLTGGTGPYEQYF.

CDR3 DNA sequence: TGTGCCAGCAGTTCCGAGGACAGGGGTGGCTACACCTTC. The encoded protein is CASSSEDRGGYTF. The rearrangement uses TRBV6-5 and TRBJ1-2; 9 bases are shared with TRBD1. The CDR3 length is 13 residues. With V trimmed by 4 bases and J by 7 bases, 4 bases remained unmatched. Looked up from germline, CDR1 is MNHEY and CDR2 is SVGAGI.

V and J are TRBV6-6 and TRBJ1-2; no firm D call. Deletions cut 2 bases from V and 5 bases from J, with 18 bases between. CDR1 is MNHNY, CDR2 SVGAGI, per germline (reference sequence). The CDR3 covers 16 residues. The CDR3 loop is CASSYLIWGGPYGYTF. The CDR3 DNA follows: TGTGCCAGCAGTTACCTTATTTGGGGAGGGCCTTATGGCTACACCTTC.

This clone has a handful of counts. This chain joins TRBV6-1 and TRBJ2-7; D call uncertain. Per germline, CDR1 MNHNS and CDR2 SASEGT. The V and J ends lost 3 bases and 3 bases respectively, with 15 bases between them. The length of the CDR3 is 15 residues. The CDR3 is CASSDRRQARYEQYF. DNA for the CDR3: TGTGCCAGCAGTGATAGGCGGCAGGCACGCTACGAGCAGTACTTC.